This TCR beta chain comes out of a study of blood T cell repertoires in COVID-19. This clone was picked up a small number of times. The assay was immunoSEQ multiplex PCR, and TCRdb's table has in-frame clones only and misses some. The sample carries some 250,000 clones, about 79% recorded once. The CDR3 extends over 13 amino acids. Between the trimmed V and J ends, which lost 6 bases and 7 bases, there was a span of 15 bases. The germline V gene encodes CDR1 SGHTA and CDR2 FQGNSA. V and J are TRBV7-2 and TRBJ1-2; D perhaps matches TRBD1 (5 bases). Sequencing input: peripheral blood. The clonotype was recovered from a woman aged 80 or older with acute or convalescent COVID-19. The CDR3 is CASRAGPSSGYTF. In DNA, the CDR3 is TGTGCCAGCAGAGCGGGACCCTCGAGTGGCTACACCTTC.